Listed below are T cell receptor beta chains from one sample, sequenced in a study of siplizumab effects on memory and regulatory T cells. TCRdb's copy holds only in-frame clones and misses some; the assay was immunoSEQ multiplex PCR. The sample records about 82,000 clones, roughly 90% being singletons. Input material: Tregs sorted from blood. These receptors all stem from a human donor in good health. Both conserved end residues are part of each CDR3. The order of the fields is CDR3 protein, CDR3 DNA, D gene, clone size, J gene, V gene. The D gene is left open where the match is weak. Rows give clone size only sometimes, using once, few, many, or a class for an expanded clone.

CDR3aa: CASSPNQGGPYGYTF
CDR3nt: TGTGCCAGCAGTCCCAACCAGGGGGGTCCCTATGGCTACACCTTC
d_gene: TRBD1
abundance: .
j_gene: TRBJ1-2
v_gene: TRBV6-5

CDR3aa: CASSRGLARNEQFF
CDR3nt: TGCGCCAGCAGCCGGGGACTAGCGCGGAATGAGCAGTTCTTC
d_gene: TRBD2
abundance: .
j_gene: TRBJ2-1
v_gene: TRBV4-1

CDR3aa: CATSRDVGEASPLHF
CDR3nt: TGTGCCACCAGCAGAGATGTTGGGGAGGCTTCACCCCTCCACTTT
d_gene: .
abundance: .
j_gene: TRBJ1-6
v_gene: TRBV15

CDR3aa: CASSNLDRTNEKLFF
CDR3nt: TGTGCCAGCAGCAACTTGGACAGAACTAATGAAAAACTGTTTTTT
d_gene: .
abundance: .
j_gene: TRBJ1-4
v_gene: TRBV28

CDR3aa: CASSEAMGGAETQYF
CDR3nt: TGTGCCAGCAGTGAAGCGATGGGGGGCGCGGAGACCCAGTACTTC
d_gene: .
abundance: .
j_gene: TRBJ2-5
v_gene: TRBV2

CDR3aa: CASSSTGPRGGNTIYF
CDR3nt: TGTGCCAGCAGCTCGACAGGACCCAGGGGTGGAAACACCATATATTTT
d_gene: .
abundance: .
j_gene: TRBJ1-3
v_gene: TRBV7-2

CDR3aa: CASSLDPWAGGLDYEQYF
CDR3nt: TGTGCCAGCAGCTTAGACCCCTGGGCAGGGGGCCTCGACTACGAGCAGTACTTC
d_gene: TRBD1
abundance: once
j_gene: TRBJ2-7
v_gene: TRBV5-6

CDR3aa: CASSYLGQLNTEAFF
CDR3nt: TGTGCCAGCAGTTACTTAGGCCAACTGAACACTGAAGCTTTCTTT
d_gene: .
abundance: .
j_gene: TRBJ1-1
v_gene: TRBV6-5

CDR3aa: CASSILYEQYF
CDR3nt: TGTGCCAGCAGCATACTTTACGAGCAGTACTTC
d_gene: .
abundance: .
j_gene: TRBJ2-7
v_gene: TRBV14

CDR3aa: CASSWGDSGNEKLFF
CDR3nt: TGCGCCAGCAGCTGGGGAGACAGTGGCAATGAAAAACTGTTTTTT
d_gene: .
abundance: few
j_gene: TRBJ1-4
v_gene: TRBV5-1

CDR3aa: CASSLGGSRDYGYTF
CDR3nt: TGCGCCAGCAGCTTAGGGGGCAGTCGGGACTATGGCTACACCTTC
d_gene: TRBD1
abundance: .
j_gene: TRBJ1-2
v_gene: TRBV5-1

CDR3aa: CASSYSGGVMNTEAFF
CDR3nt: TGTGCCAGCAGTTACTCAGGAGGAGTCATGAACACTGAAGCTTTCTTT
d_gene: .
abundance: once
j_gene: TRBJ1-1
v_gene: TRBV6-5

CDR3aa: CASSLAPVADTQYF
CDR3nt: TGTGCCAGCAGCTTAGCCCCCGTGGCAGATACGCAGTATTTT
d_gene: .
abundance: .
j_gene: TRBJ2-3
v_gene: TRBV7-2